This entry features one T cell receptor (beta chain) sequence. Data came from immunoSEQ multiplex PCR; TCRdb stores just in-frame clones and leaves some out. Here the sample spans some 70,000 clones, 88% being singletons. The entry originates in a study of technical replicates of blood from a few donors. Germline V CDR1 and CDR2: SGHVS, FNYEAQ. After removal of 5 bases from V and 4 bases from J, the junction contained 11 bases not matched to a gene. The CDR3 contains 16 residues. The source is a human donor in good health. Some clones in this sample may be carry-over from other donors' samples. The V and J genes are TRBV7-6 and TRBJ2-1; 7 nucleotides align to TRBD2. The sequencing input was PBMCs. CDR3 coding DNA: TGTGCCAGCAGCCGCCCCCAACGGGGGGATTACAATGAGCAGTTCTTC. Translation gives CASSRPQRGDYNEQFF.